The next 21 T cell receptor beta chains were all read from a single sample in a study of blood T cells in healthy people across ages. Using a J-beta primer mix together with a sample-barcoded 5' primer, a second PCR was run for 7 to 11 cycles. TCRdb redid the calling of the 5' RACE reads with MiXCR, one entry per CDR3 protein. This table has 750,000 to 950,000 distinct CDR3 sequences, roughly 24% appearing once. These sequences were also reported in another study, on T cells of mothers and their children.

Sequencing used blood. Receptors originate from a boy aged 10-17 years in good health.

Turning to this clonotype: A junction end diverges from the germline sequence, so it may reflect a read error. The chain has TRBV7-2 and TRBJ2-1; 7 nucleotides match TRBD2. This CDR3 contains 13 residues. Per germline, CDR1 SGHTA and CDR2 FQGNSA. Here the CDR3 DNA reads TGTGCCAGCGAGCGGGGTGGCTACAATGAGCGGTTCTTC. Its translation: CASERGGYNERFF. Filled out from reference TRBV7-2 and TRBJ2-1, the complete variable domain reads GAGVSQSPSNKVTEKGKDVELRCDPISGHTALYWYRQSLGQGLEFLIYFQGNSAPDKSGLPSDRFSAERTGGSVSTLTIQRTQQEDSAVYLCASERGGYNERFFGPGTRLTVL.

This chain links TRBV6-5 with TRBJ1-2, with TRBD1 matching 9 bases. The germline gives CDR1 MNHEY, CDR2 SVGAGI. J was trimmed by 7 bases and V by 6 bases; bases with no gene match: 3. This CDR3 is built from 12 residues. CDR3 residues: CASRTGGGGYTF. The CDR3, as DNA: TGTGCCAGCAGAACAGGGGGCGGTGGCTACACCTTC.

The V and J genes are TRBV28 and TRBJ2-3; 12 positions agree with TRBD2. The germline V gene has CDR1 MDHEN and CDR2 SYDVKM. V was clipped by 3 bases and J by 8 bases; unmatched bases: 6. There are 15 residues in the CDR3. The CDR3 loop is CASSFTSGGISTQYF. As DNA, the CDR3 is TGTGCCAGCAGTTTCACTAGCGGGGGGATCAGTACGCAGTATTTT.

A few counts support this clonotype. V usage is TRBV5-1 and J usage is TRBJ1-1; D gene ambiguous. The CDR3 loop spans 16 amino acids. CDR1 and CDR2 (germline): SGHRS, YFSETQ. V was trimmed by 0 bases and J by 0 bases, leaving 12 bases between them. In DNA form, the CDR3 reads TGCGCCAGCAGCTTGGGTACAGAGTATATGAACACTGAAGCTTTCTTT. Protein sequence: CASSLGTEYMNTEAFF.

The J gene is TRBJ2-1, the V gene TRBV11-2; D might be TRBD2 (6 bases). V lost 4 bases and J lost 5, with 21 bases in between. Germline V gene lookup returns CDR1 SGHAT and CDR2 FQNNGV. The CDR3 is made up of 17 amino acids. The CDR3 region has the DNA TGTGCCAGCAGCTCGCCGATATCGGGGGAGGTAGACAATGAGCAGTTCTTC. This codes for CASSSPISGEVDNEQFF.

As regards this clonotype: This may arise from a read error, as a much more abundant clone is one base away. The chain couples TRBV5-1 to TRBJ2-1; 9 bases are a match to TRBD2. The trim removed 6 bases at V and 0 bases at J, leaving 10 bases unmatched. Germline CDR1 SGHRS, CDR2 YFSETQ. This CDR3 region has 17 residues. The CDR3 sequence: CASTASAGGDSYNEQFF. DNA for the CDR3: TGCGCCAGCACGGCGTCAGCGGGGGGAGACTCCTACAATGAGCAGTTCTTC.

The V call is TRBV6-1, the J call TRBJ2-1; 15 nucleotides agree with TRBD2. The CDR3 totals 17 residues. Germline CDR1 and CDR2: MNHNS and SASEGT. The V gene end was trimmed by 5 bases and the J gene end by 5 bases; junction bases not matched to a gene: 7. The CDR3 DNA reads TGTGCCAGCAGTAGGGGACTAGCGGGGGGAAAACACAATGAGCAGTTCTTC. This sequence encodes CASSRGLAGGKHNEQFF.

The V call is TRBV14, the J call TRBJ2-5; 11 bases fit TRBD1. The end of the DNA is better explained by TRBJ2-1, so the J call may be wrong. In germline, CDR1 is SGHDN, CDR2 FVKESK. CDR3 length equals 16 residues. CDR3 in DNA: TGTGCCAGCAGCCAACTTGGACAGGGGGCTTACAATGAGCAGTTCTTC. Translated, it gives CASSQLGQGAYNEQFF.

The chain joins TRBV12-3 or TRBV12-4 to TRBJ2-7, with a possible D match to TRBD1 (6 bases). The last part of the DNA fits TRBJ2-1 better; the J call may be wrong. The CDR3 totals 16 residues. The CDR3 coding sequence is TGTGCCAGCAGTTATGACACAGGGTACGCCTACAATGAGCAGTTCTTC. Its protein product is CASSYDTGYAYNEQFF.

This clonotype was counted a few times. The rearrangement links TRBV5-1 to TRBJ2-5; D gene uncertain. Germline V gene lookup returns CDR1 SGHRS and CDR2 YFSETQ. The CDR3 covers 15 residues. The germline V and J ends were trimmed by 1 base and 5 bases, with 15 bases remaining between them. CDR3 nucleotides: TGCGCCAGCAGCTTGAGCGCTCAGAACCTTGAGACCCAGTACTTC. Residues: CASSLSAQNLETQYF.

A few counts support this clonotype. J is TRBJ2-5 and V is TRBV28, with 8 bases fitting TRBD2. With the DNA end fitting TRBJ2-7 better, the J assignment may be wrong. The CDR3 sequence is 14 residues long. Germline V lookup: CDR1 MDHEN, CDR2 SYDVKM. CDR3 sequence reads: CASSSPGGTYEQYF. The CDR3 DNA reads as TGTGCCAGCAGTTCCCCGGGGGGGACCTACGAGCAGTACTTC.

A word on this clonotype: At one of its ends the junction is not consistent with the germline gene, which may arise from a read error. The chain is built from TRBV5-1 and TRBJ2-5; 7 bases agree with TRBD2. The CDR3 is 12 amino acids. Per the germline V gene, CDR1 is SGHRS and CDR2 is YFSETQ. CDR3 loop: CASSPGGETQHF. The CDR3 DNA reads as TGCGCCAGCAGCCCGGGGGGAGAGACCCAGCACTTC.

The chain uses TRBV12-5 and TRBJ2-1; weak D call: TRBD2 (6 bases). Trimming removed 1 base from V and 0 bases from J, with 7 bases in between. The CDR3 has 15 residues. Germline V CDR1 and CDR2: LGHNT, FRNRAP. The CDR3 DNA sequence: TGTGCTAGTGGTTTGGACGGGAGCTCCTACAATGAGCAGTTCTTC. This codes for CASGLDGSSYNEQFF.

This clonotype showed up just a few times. The chain has TRBV5-1 and TRBJ2-3; D is ambiguous. The CDR3 loop spans 16 amino acids. Per the germline V gene, CDR1 is SGHRS and CDR2 is YFSETQ. Trimming left V 1 base short and J 0 bases short, with 12 bases between. CDR3 sequence reads: CASSLQTTPSTDTQYF. The CDR3 DNA follows: TGCGCCAGCAGCTTGCAAACTACTCCTAGCACAGATACGCAGTATTTT.

This chain links TRBV11-2 with TRBJ1-1; 8 nucleotides line up with TRBD1. The CDR3 is 16 amino acids. V was pared by 5 bases and J by 2 bases, with 10 bases of the junction left unmatched. Germline CDR1 and CDR2: SGHAT and FQNNGV. CDR3 sequence reads: CASSGPGTGYNTEAFF. Here the CDR3 DNA reads TGTGCCAGCAGCGGGCCCGGGACAGGCTATAACACTGAAGCTTTCTTT.

This clonotype was seen a few times. The chain couples TRBV29-1 to TRBJ1-2, with D hard to call. Trimming removed 4 bases from V and 0 bases from J, with 6 bases in between. CDR3 length: 12 amino acids. Per the germline V gene, CDR1 is SQVTM and CDR2 is ANQGSEA. For the CDR3, the DNA is TGCAGCGTTGTACGGGCTAACTATGGCTACACCTTC. It translates to CSVVRANYGYTF.

This chain uses TRBV6-1 with TRBJ2-3; tentatively, D is TRBD2 (6 bases). CDR3 length: 16 amino acids. V lost 6 bases and J 3 bases, leaving 19 bases between the germline ends. CDR1 and CDR2 (germline): MNHNS, SASEGT. CDR3 in amino acids: CASRRGPPTPTDTQYF. The CDR3 bases are TGTGCCAGCAGGCGGGGACCACCTACGCCAACAGATACGCAGTATTTT.

This clonotype has just a few counts. DNA of the CDR3: TGTGCCAGCAGCTTCTCCAGGGGTGACAATGAGCAGTTCTTC. Translating gives CASSFSRGDNEQFF. The chain couples TRBV5-5 to TRBJ2-1, with TRBD1 as a possible D gene (6 bases). Germline V gene lookup returns CDR1 SGHKS and CDR2 YYEKEE (reference sequence). V was cut by 2 bases and J by 5 bases, with 11 bases left in between. This CDR3 has 14 amino acids.

This chain uses TRBV12-3 or TRBV12-4 with TRBJ2-5; perhaps TRBD2 as D (5 bases). Between the trimmed V and J ends, which lost 4 bases and 11 bases, there was a span of 14 bases. The CDR3 extends over 12 amino acids. CDR3 protein: CASSSGILEQYF. The CDR3 DNA follows: TGTGCCAGCAGTTCCGGGATATTGGAGCAGTACTTC.

This clonotype came up a few times. The rearrangement uses TRBV10-2 and TRBJ2-5; 10 nucleotides match TRBD1. This CDR3 is built from 14 residues. The V gene's germline CDR1 is WSHSY and CDR2 SAAADI. The J segment lost 9 bases and the V segment lost 4 bases, leaving 8 bases of the junction unmatched. CDR3 sequence: CASSAGQGGLAQYF. The CDR3 DNA follows: TGCGCCAGCAGTGCAGGACAGGGGGGTTTGGCCCAGTACTTC.

The rearrangement links TRBV28 to TRBJ2-5; no reliable D call. With the DNA end fitting TRBJ2-1 better, the J assignment may be wrong. The CDR3 is 11 residues long. CDR1 and CDR2 from the germline V gene are MDHEN and SYDVKM. The CDR3 here is CASSLPGEQFF. In DNA, the CDR3 is TGTGCCAGCAGTCTGCCGGGTGAGCAGTTCTTC.